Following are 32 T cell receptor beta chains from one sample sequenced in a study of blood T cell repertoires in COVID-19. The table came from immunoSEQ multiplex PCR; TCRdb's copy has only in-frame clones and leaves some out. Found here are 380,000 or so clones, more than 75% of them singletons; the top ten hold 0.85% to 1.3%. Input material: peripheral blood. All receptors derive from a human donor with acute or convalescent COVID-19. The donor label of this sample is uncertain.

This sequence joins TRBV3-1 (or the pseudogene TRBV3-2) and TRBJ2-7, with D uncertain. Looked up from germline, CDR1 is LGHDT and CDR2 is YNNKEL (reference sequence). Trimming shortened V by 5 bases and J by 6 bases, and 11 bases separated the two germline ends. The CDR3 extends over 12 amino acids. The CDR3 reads CASSDRVLEQYF. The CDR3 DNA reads TGTGCCAGCAGCGACCGGGTGCTCGAGCAGTACTTC.

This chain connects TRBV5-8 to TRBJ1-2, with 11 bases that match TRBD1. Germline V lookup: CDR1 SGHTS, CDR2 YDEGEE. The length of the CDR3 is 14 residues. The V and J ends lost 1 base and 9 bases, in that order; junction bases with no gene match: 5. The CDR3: CASSLMDRGRSYTF. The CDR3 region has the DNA TGTGCCAGCAGCTTGATGGACAGGGGGCGCAGCTACACCTTC. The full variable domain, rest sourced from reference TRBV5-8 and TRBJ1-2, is EAGVTQSPTHLIKTRGQQATLRCSPISGHTSVYWYQQALGLGLQFLLWYDEGEERNRGNFPPRFSGRQFPNYSSELNVNALELEDSALYLCASSLMDRGRSYTFGSGTRLTVV.

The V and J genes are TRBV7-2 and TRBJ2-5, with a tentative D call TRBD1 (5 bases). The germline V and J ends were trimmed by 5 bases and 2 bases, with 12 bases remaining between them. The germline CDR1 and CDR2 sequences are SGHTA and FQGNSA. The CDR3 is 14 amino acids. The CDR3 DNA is TGTGCCAGCAGCCGGACACTCAATCAAGAGACCCAGTACTTC. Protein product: CASSRTLNQETQYF.

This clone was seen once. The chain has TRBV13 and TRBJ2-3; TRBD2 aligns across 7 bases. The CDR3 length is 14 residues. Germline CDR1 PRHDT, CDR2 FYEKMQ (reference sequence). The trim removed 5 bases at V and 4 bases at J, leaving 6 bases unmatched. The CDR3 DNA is TGTGCCAGCAGCCGGGGTCGGGAGGCAGATACGCAGTATTTT. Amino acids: CASSRGREADTQYF.

In DNA form, the CDR3 reads TGTGCCATCGCGGGGGGTGTCGGAAACACCATATATTTT. This translates into CAIAGGVGNTIYF. The chain has TRBV28 and TRBJ1-3; tentative D call: TRBD1 (5 bases). With 10 bases removed from V and 4 bases from J, the gap between germline ends came to 14 bases. The CDR3 totals 13 residues. Germline V gives CDR1 MDHEN, CDR2 SYDVKM.

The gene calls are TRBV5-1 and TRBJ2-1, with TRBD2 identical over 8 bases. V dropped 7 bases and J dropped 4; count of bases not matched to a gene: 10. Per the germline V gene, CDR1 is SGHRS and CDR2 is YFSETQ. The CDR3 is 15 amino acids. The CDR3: CASRTWVAGYNEQFF. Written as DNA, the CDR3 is TGCGCCAGCCGTACGTGGGTAGCGGGATACAATGAGCAGTTCTTC.

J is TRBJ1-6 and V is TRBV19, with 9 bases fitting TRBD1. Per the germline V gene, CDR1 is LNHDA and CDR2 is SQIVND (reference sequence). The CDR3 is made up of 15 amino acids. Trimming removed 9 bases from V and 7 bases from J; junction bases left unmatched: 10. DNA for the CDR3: TGTGCCAGCCGACCGCCGGGACAGGGAAATTCACCCCTCCACTTT. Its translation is CASRPPGQGNSPLHF.

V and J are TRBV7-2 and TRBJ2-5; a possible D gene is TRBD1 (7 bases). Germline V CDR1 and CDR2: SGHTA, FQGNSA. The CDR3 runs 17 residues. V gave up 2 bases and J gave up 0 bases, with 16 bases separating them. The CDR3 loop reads CASSLTGDQRDQETQYF. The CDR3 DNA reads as TGTGCCAGCAGCTTAACAGGGGATCAGCGGGACCAAGAGACCCAGTACTTC.

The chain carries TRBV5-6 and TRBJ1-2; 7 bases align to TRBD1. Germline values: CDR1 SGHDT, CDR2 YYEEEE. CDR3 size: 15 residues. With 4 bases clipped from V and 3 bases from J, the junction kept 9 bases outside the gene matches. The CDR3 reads CASSLLGTDDYGYTF. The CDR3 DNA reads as TGTGCCAGCAGCCTCTTAGGGACAGATGACTATGGCTACACCTTC.

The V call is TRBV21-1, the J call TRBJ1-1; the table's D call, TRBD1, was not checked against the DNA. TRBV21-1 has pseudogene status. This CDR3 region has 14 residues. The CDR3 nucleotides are TGTGCCAGCAGCAAGGGACAGGGGAACACTGAAGCTTTCTTT. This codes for CASSKGQGNTEAFF.

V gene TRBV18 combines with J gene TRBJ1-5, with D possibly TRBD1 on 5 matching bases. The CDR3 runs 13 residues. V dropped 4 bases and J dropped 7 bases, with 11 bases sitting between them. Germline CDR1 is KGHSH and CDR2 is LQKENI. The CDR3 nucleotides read TGTGCCAGCTCACTCACCGGGGGGCAGCCCCAGCATTTT. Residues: CASSLTGGQPQHF.

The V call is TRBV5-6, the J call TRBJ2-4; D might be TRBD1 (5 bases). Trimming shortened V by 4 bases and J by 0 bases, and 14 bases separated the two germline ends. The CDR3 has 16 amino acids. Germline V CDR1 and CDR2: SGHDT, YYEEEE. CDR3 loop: CASSLPGSSAKNIQYF. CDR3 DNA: TGTGCCAGCAGCCTCCCAGGGTCCTCAGCCAAAAACATTCAGTACTTC.

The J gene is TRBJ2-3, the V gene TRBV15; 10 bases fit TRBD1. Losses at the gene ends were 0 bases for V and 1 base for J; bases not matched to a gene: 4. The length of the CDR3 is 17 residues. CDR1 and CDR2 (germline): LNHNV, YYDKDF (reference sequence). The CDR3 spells CATSREDRGLGTDTQYF. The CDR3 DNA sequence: TGTGCCACCAGCAGAGAAGACAGGGGGCTCGGCACAGATACGCAGTATTTT.

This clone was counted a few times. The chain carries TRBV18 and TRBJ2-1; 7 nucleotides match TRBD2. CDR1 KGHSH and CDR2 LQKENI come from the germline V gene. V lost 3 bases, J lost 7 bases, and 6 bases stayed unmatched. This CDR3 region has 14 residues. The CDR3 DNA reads TGTGCCAGCTCACCTGACCTAGCGGTGAATGAGCAGTTCTTC. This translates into CASSPDLAVNEQFF. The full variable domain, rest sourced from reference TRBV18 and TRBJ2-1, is NAGVMQNPRHLVRRRGQEARLRCSPMKGHSHVYWYRQLPEEGLKFMVYLQKENIIDESGMPKERFSAEFPKEGPSILRIQQVVRGDSAAYFCASSPDLAVNEQFFGPGTRLTVL.

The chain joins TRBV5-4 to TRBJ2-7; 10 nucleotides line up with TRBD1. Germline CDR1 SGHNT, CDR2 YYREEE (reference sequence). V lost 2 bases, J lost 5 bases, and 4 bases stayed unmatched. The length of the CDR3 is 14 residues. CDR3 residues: CASSFPGTGDEQYF. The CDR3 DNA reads TGTGCCAGCAGCTTCCCCGGGACAGGGGACGAGCAGTACTTC.

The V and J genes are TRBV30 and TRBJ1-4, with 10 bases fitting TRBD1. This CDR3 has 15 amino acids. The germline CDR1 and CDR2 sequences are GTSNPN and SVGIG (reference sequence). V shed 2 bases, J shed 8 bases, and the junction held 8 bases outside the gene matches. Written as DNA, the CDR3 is TGTGCCTGGAGTCGACCCGGGACAGGGGTCGAAAAACTGTTTTTT. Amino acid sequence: CAWSRPGTGVEKLFF.

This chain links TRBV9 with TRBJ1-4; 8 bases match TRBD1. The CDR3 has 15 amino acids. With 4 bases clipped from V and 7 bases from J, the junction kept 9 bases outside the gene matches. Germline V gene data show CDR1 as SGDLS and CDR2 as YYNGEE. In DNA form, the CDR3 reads TGTGCCAGCAGCCCGCTGACAGGGGTATTTGAAAAACTGTTTTTT. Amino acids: CASSPLTGVFEKLFF.

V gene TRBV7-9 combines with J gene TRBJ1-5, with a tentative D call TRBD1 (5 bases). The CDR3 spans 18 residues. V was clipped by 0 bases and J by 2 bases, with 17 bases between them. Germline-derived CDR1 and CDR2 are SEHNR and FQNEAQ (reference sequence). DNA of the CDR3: TGTGCCAGCAGCTTAGCCCGGGGGATCCAAGGACGCAATCAGCCCCAGCATTTT. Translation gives CASSLARGIQGRNQPQHF.

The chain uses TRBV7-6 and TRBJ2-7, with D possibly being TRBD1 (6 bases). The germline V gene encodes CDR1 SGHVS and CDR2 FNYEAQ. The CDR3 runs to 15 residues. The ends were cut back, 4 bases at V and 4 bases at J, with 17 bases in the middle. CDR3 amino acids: CASSSEGGAIYEQYF. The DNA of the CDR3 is TGTGCCAGCAGCTCGGAAGGGGGAGCGATTTACGAGCAGTACTTC.

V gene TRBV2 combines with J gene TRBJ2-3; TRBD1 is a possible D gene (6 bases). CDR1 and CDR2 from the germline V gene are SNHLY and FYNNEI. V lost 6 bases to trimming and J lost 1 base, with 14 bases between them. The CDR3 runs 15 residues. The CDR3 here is CASRRGITGTDTQYF. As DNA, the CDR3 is TGTGCCAGCAGAAGGGGGATTACGGGCACAGATACGCAGTATTTT.

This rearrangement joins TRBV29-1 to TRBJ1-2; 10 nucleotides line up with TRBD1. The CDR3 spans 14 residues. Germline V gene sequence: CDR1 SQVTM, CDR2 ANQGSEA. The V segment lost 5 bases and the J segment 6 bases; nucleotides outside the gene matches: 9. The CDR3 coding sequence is TGCAGCGTTAGCGGGACAGGGGTTAGTCATGGCTACACCTTC. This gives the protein CSVSGTGVSHGYTF.

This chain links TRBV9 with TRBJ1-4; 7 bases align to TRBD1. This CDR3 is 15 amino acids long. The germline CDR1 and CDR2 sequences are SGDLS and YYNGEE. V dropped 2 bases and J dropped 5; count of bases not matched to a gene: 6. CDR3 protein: CASSVDRTGNEKLFF. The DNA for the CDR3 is TGTGCCAGCAGCGTGGACAGGACTGGGAATGAAAAACTGTTTTTT.

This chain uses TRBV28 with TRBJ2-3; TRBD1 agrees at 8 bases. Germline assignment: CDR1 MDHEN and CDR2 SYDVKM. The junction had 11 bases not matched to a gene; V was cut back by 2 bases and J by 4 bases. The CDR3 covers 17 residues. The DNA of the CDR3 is TGTGCCAGCAGTTTAGAGGGAGTCGGACAGGGACCAGATACGCAGTATTTT. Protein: CASSLEGVGQGPDTQYF.

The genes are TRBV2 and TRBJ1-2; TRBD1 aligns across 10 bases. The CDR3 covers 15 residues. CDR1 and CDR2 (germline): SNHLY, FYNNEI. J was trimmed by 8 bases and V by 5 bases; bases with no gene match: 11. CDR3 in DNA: TGTGCCAGCAGTCCAAGACAGGGGGCTATGAGGGGCTACACCTTC. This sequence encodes CASSPRQGAMRGYTF. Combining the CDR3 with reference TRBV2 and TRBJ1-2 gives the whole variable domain EPEVTQTPSHQVTQMGQEVILRCVPISNHLYFYWYRQILGQKVEFLVSFYNNEISEKSEIFDDQFSVERPDGSNFTLKIRSTKLEDSAMYFCASSPRQGAMRGYTFGSGTRLTVV.

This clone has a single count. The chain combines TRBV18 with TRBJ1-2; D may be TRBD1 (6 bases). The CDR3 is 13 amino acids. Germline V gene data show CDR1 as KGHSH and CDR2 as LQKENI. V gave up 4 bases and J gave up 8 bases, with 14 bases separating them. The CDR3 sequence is CASSLPGGAGYTF. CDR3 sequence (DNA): TGTGCCAGCTCACTACCGGGGGGGGCCGGCTACACCTTC.

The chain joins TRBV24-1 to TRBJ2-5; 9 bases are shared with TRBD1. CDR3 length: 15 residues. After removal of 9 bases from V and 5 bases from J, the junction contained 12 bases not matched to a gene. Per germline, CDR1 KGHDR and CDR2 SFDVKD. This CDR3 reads CATLPRTGGVETQYF. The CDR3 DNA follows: TGTGCCACCCTCCCCCGCACAGGGGGCGTGGAGACCCAGTACTTC.

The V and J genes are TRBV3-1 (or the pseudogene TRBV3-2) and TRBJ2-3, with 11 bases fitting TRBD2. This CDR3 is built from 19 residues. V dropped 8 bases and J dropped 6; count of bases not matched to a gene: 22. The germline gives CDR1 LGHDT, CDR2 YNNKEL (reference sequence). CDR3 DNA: TGTGCCAGCGGAGTTCTAGCGGGGGGCCCCGGAAAAGCTGCCGATACGCAGTATTTT. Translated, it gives CASGVLAGGPGKAADTQYF.

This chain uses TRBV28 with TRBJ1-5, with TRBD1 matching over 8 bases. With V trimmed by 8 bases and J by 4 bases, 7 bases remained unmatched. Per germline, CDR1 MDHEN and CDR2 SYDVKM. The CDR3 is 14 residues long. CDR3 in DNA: TGTGCCAGCCGAACCCAGGGGGCTAATCAGCCCCAGCATTTT. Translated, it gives CASRTQGANQPQHF.

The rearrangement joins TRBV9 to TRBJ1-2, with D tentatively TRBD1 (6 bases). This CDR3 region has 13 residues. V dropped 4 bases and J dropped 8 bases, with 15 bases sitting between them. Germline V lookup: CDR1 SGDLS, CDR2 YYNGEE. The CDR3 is CASSLGNRDGYTF. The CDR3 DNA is TGTGCCAGCAGCTTAGGGAACAGGGACGGCTACACCTTC.

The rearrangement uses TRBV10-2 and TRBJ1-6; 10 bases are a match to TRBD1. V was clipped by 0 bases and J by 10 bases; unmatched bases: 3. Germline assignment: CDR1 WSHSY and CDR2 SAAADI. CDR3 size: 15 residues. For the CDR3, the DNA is TGCGCCAGCAGTGAGTCGGGGACAGGGGTATCACCCCTCCACTTT. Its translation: CASSESGTGVSPLHF.

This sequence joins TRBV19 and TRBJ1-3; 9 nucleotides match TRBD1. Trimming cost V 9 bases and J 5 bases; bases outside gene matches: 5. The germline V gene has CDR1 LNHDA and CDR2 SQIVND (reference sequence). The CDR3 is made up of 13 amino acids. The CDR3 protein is CASRQGGRNTIYF. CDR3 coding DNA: TGTGCCAGCCGACAGGGGGGAAGAAACACCATATATTTT.

This CDR3 reads CASSIGPSGGLGSYNEQFF. The CDR3 DNA reads as TGTGCCAGTAGTATAGGCCCTAGCGGGGGGCTCGGCTCCTACAATGAGCAGTTCTTC. The V call is TRBV19, the J call TRBJ2-1, with TRBD2 matching 11 bases. Per germline, CDR1 LNHDA and CDR2 SQIVND (reference sequence). The CDR3 consists of 19 residues. V shed 1 base, J shed 0 bases, and the junction held 8 bases outside the gene matches.